This T cell receptor (beta chain) was profiled in a study of monozygotic twins with inflammatory bowel disease. General study points: The authors could not tell different T cell subtypes apart.

TCRdb processed the 5' RACE reads again and assigns one entry to each CDR3 protein, with no DNA. This repertoire includes about 210,000 distinct CDR3 sequences. Note on this clonotype: Its antigen is unknown.

The sequenced sample consisted of blood. This sequence originates from a human donor with ulcerative colitis or Crohn's disease, or a healthy co-twin of an affected twin (not recorded which).

The chain's CDR3 is CSARRTARAKNIQYF. J is TRBJ2-4 and V is TRBV20-1. Germline-derived CDR1 and CDR2 are DFQATT and SNEGSKA (reference sequence). The CDR3 is 15 residues long.